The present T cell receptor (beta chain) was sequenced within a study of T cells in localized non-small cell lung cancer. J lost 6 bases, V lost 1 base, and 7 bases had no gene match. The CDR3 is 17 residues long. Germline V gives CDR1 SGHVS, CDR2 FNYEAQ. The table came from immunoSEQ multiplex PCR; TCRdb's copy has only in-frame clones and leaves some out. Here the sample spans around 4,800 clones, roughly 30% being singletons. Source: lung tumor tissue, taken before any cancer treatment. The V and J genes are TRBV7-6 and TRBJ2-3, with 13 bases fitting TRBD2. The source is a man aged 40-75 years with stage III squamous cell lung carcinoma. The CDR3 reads CASSLGPTSGGMDTQYF. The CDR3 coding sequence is TGTGCCAGCAGCTTAGGACCGACTAGCGGGGGGATGGATACGCAGTATTTT.